This T cell receptor (beta chain) came from a study of shared clonotypes between healthy human individuals. Libraries were prepared by immunoSEQ multiplex PCR; TCRdb keeps only in-frame clonotypes and omits some of them. The table lists under 2,500,000 clones, under 97% of them singletons, with less than 0.15% in the top ten. The V gene's germline CDR1 is MNHEY and CDR2 SMNVEV (reference sequence). V gave up 7 bases and J gave up 4 bases, with 14 bases separating them. CDR3 length equals 15 residues. The sample taken for sequencing was naive CD4+ T cells sorted from blood. The subset is: CD45RA+ positively selected. The source is a man aged 18 to 35 in good health. The rearrangement joins TRBV27 to TRBJ1-6; D possibly corresponds to TRBD1 (6 bases). The CDR3 loop reads CASTLDRPYNSPLHF. Here the CDR3 DNA reads TGTGCCAGCACCCTGGACAGACCATATAATTCACCCCTCCACTTT.